This T cell receptor beta chain is drawn from a study of cytotoxic CD8 clonotypes in ibrutinib-treated CLL. In the study overall: Partial responders roughly 25, complete 2; roughly twelve progressed and some 15 stayed in remission by median roughly 73 months. Productive templates per sample averaged roughly 230,000; productive rearrangements, 75,000 to 100,000. Whole-study results and caveats: The clonality rise at ibrutinib response reflected private clonotype expansion.

Produced via immunoSEQ multiplex PCR; TCRdb's table is partial and in-frame only. In the table there are 200,000 to 250,000 clones, less than 75% of which are singletons. V shed 6 bases, J shed 9 bases, and the junction held 11 bases outside the gene matches. The germline gives CDR1 ENHRY, CDR2 SYGVKD. The CDR3 spans 14 residues. As concerns this clone: Its antigen is unknown.

The material was PBMCs, obtained after 24 months of ibrutinib treatment. V and J are TRBV10-3 and TRBJ1-5; 7 nucleotides align to TRBD1. This TCR was sampled from a human donor with chronic lymphocytic leukemia. CDR3 DNA: TGTGCCATCAGCCTTGACAGGGAGGGGGTGCCCCAGCATTTT. Its translation is CAISLDREGVPQHF.